One sample yielded the 21 T cell receptor beta chains listed below, sequenced in a study of blood T cell repertoires in COVID-19. Produced via immunoSEQ multiplex PCR; TCRdb's table is partial and in-frame only. The table records around 370,000 clones, about nine tenths of them present only once. The sample consisted of peripheral blood. Receptor source: a woman aged 45-65 years with COVID-19, enrolled during active disease.

The J gene is TRBJ2-1, the V gene TRBV18; TRBD2 matches 9 bases. The CDR3 length is 17 residues. CDR1 is KGHSH and CDR2 is LQKENI in the germline V gene. J lost 0 bases, V lost 3 bases, and 6 bases had no gene match. CDR3 coding DNA: TGTGCCAGCTCACCGGGACTAGCTGCTAGCTCCTACAATGAGCAGTTCTTC. It specifies CASSPGLAASSYNEQFF.

V gene TRBV24-1 combines with J gene TRBJ2-5; D possibly corresponds to TRBD1 (7 bases). Trimming took 3 bases from V and 5 from J, leaving 12 bases between them. The CDR3 length is 14 residues. In germline, CDR1 is KGHDR, CDR2 SFDVKD. The CDR3 DNA reads TGTGCCACCAGTGATACGACAGGGAGGGAGACCCAGTACTTC. Protein sequence: CATSDTTGRETQYF.

The V and J genes are TRBV30 and TRBJ2-3; possible D gene TRBD2, 7 bases. Trimming took 0 bases from V and 0 from J, leaving 10 bases between them. The CDR3 covers 15 residues. CDR1 GTSNPN and CDR2 SVGIG come from the germline V gene (reference sequence). CDR3 in amino acids: CAWSVRGASTDTQYF. The DNA of the CDR3 is TGTGCCTGGAGTGTTCGGGGGGCTAGCACAGATACGCAGTATTTT.

A single count supports this clone. The J gene is TRBJ1-5, the V gene TRBV21-1. TRBV21-1 is a recognized pseudogene. The CDR3 spans 17 residues. The chain's CDR3 is CASSKRGQGLSDQPQHF. CDR3 nucleotide sequence: TGTGCCAGCAGCAAGCGCGGCCAGGGACTAAGTGATCAGCCCCAGCATTTT.

The CDR3 loop reads CASSPGYNRVNTEAFF. The CDR3 coding sequence is TGTGCCAGCTCACCAGGCTACAACAGGGTTAACACTGAAGCTTTCTTT. The chain couples TRBV18 to TRBJ1-1, with a weak D call TRBD1 (6 bases). The V gene lost 2 bases and the J gene lost 2 bases, with 15 bases spanning the gap. This CDR3 is 16 amino acids long. Germline values: CDR1 KGHSH, CDR2 LQKENI.

The V gene is TRBV9, the J gene TRBJ1-2; 8 bases agree with TRBD1. Germline CDR1 is SGDLS and CDR2 is YYNGEE. Trimming at V came to 5 bases and at J to 4 bases, leaving 16 bases not matched to a gene. The CDR3 runs to 17 residues. The CDR3 sequence: CASSLAAPGGNSYGYTF. The CDR3 DNA is TGTGCCAGCAGTCTCGCGGCCCCAGGGGGCAATAGCTATGGCTACACCTTC.

This clone came up once. This chain joins TRBV16 and TRBJ1-4; 8 bases align to TRBD1. V shed 4 bases, J shed 4 bases, and the junction held 5 bases outside the gene matches. Germline V lookup: CDR1 KGHSY, CDR2 FQNENV. This CDR3 comprises 15 residues. The chain's CDR3 is CASSPGTGFNEKLFF. CDR3 nucleotides: TGTGCCAGCAGCCCCGGGACAGGCTTTAATGAAAAACTGTTTTTT.

This clone appeared a single time. The chain joins TRBV24-1 to TRBJ1-5, with D possibly TRBD1 on 6 matching bases. The length of the CDR3 is 15 residues. V was pared by 5 bases and J by 2 bases, with 12 bases between. Germline V gene lookup returns CDR1 KGHDR and CDR2 SFDVKD. CDR3 DNA sequence: TGTGCCACCAGTGGCTCGACAGGAGGCAATCAGCCCCAGCATTTT. It yields the protein CATSGSTGGNQPQHF.

This chain connects TRBV18 to TRBJ2-1; 11 bases match TRBD1. This CDR3 contains 15 residues. Losses at the gene ends were 3 bases for V and 8 bases for J; bases not matched to a gene: 6. Germline CDR1 KGHSH, CDR2 LQKENI. The CDR3 nucleotides are TGTGCCAGCTCACCCGGGACAGGGGGTAAAGATGAGCAGTTCTTC. It yields the protein CASSPGTGGKDEQFF. Looking up the rest from reference TRBV18 and TRBJ2-1 gives the full variable domain: NAGVMQNPRHLVRRRGQEARLRCSPMKGHSHVYWYRQLPEEGLKFMVYLQKENIIDESGMPKERFSAEFPKEGPSILRIQQVVRGDSAAYFCASSPGTGGKDEQFFGPGTRLTVL.

This sequence joins TRBV2 and TRBJ1-1; perhaps TRBD1 as D (5 bases). V gave up 5 bases and J gave up 1 base, with 11 bases separating them. This CDR3 spans 14 amino acids. Germline-derived CDR1 and CDR2 are SNHLY and FYNNEI. CDR3 nucleotides: TGTGCCAGCAGTTCCCGGGGGGAGAACACTGAAGCTTTCTTT. It yields the protein CASSSRGENTEAFF.

This clone was recorded once. The rearrangement uses TRBV5-1 and TRBJ2-1, with D tentatively TRBD1 (6 bases). With 4 bases removed from V and 4 bases from J, the gap between germline ends came to 18 bases. The germline V gene encodes CDR1 SGHRS and CDR2 YFSETQ. CDR3 length: 16 amino acids. The CDR3, as DNA: TGCGCCAGCAGCAAACAAAATGACAGGAGATACAATGAGCAGTTCTTC. As protein: CASSKQNDRRYNEQFF.

The CDR3 is CASSLTAGRDEKLFF. The CDR3 DNA follows: TGTGCCAGCAGCTTAACGGCCGGTCGGGATGAAAAACTGTTTTTT. The chain recombines TRBV7-9 with TRBJ1-4, with D uncertain. V was pared by 2 bases and J by 6 bases, with 13 bases between. The CDR3 spans 15 residues. Germline CDR1 and CDR2: SEHNR and FQNEAQ (reference sequence).

The CDR3 DNA follows: TGTGCCAGTAGTGACAGGGGGAACACTGAAGCTTTCTTT. It encodes CASSDRGNTEAFF. The gene calls are TRBV19 and TRBJ1-1; TRBD1 matches at 8 bases. In germline, CDR1 is LNHDA, CDR2 SQIVND (reference sequence). After removal of 5 bases from V and 1 base from J, the junction contained 0 bases not matched to a gene. This CDR3 has 13 amino acids.

This clone was seen just once. The chain combines TRBV10-3 with TRBJ2-7; D uncertain. The germline gives CDR1 ENHRY, CDR2 SYGVKD. There are 16 residues in the CDR3. V was cut by 0 bases and J by 3 bases, with 15 bases left in between. Here the CDR3 reads CAISESMGGQLYEQYF. The CDR3 DNA reads TGTGCCATCAGTGAGTCGATGGGTGGGCAGCTCTACGAGCAGTACTTC.

This rearrangement joins TRBV4-3 to TRBJ2-1, with 10 nucleotides matching TRBD1. This CDR3 spans 16 amino acids. Germline CDR1 reads LGHNA; CDR2 reads YSLEER. V lost 2 bases, J lost 5 bases, and 6 bases stayed unmatched. CDR3 in DNA: TGCGCCAGCAGCCAACCTCCGGGACAGGGGAACAATGAGCAGTTCTTC. This encodes CASSQPPGQGNNEQFF.

This sequence joins TRBV6-5 and TRBJ1-1, with 9 bases matching TRBD1. V was pared by 5 bases and J by 12 bases, with 16 bases of the junction left unmatched. This CDR3 is 15 amino acids long. Germline V gene data show CDR1 as MNHEY and CDR2 as SVGAGI. DNA for the CDR3: TGTGCCAGCAGTCAAATTAGAACCGGGACAGGGTTGACTTTCTTT. It encodes CASSQIRTGTGLTFF.

Only a few counts were recorded for this clone. The same CDR3 is also encoded by other DNA sequences in this sample. The chain has TRBV3-1 (or the pseudogene TRBV3-2) and TRBJ2-7; D is unclear. Looked up from germline, CDR1 is LGHDT and CDR2 is YNNKEL (reference sequence). V was cut by 3 bases and J by 4 bases, with 4 bases left in between. The CDR3 has 11 amino acids. The CDR3 nucleotides are TGTGCCAGCAGCCAGAGATACGAGCAGTACTTC. Protein: CASSQRYEQYF.

In DNA, the CDR3 is TGTGCCAGCAGCTTAGCGGGAGGTGAGCAGTACTTC. Translated, it gives CASSLAGGEQYF. The chain has TRBV13 and TRBJ2-7; 7 bases agree with TRBD2. The V gene end was trimmed by 1 base and the J gene end by 7 bases; junction bases not matched to a gene: 1. The V gene's germline CDR1 is PRHDT and CDR2 FYEKMQ (reference sequence). The CDR3 is 12 residues long.

As DNA, the CDR3 is TGTGCCAGCAGTCAGGGGGCCAGCTCCTACAATGAGCAGTTCTTC. As protein: CASSQGASSYNEQFF. The rearrangement uses TRBV6-5 and TRBJ2-1, with 8 positions matching TRBD1. The CDR3 runs to 15 residues. V trimming: 5 bases; J trimming: 0 bases; junction bases outside the gene matches: 3. Germline CDR1 reads MNHEY; CDR2 reads SVGAGI.

The CDR3 is CASSQVDFGNTIYF. Here the CDR3 DNA reads TGTGCCAGCAGCCAAGTGGACTTTGGAAACACCATATATTTT. The chain links TRBV3-1 (or the pseudogene TRBV3-2) to TRBJ1-3, with D hard to call. Germline V gene data show CDR1 as LGHDT and CDR2 as YNNKEL (reference sequence). Trimming took off 1 base at V and 3 bases at J, with 7 bases between the two ends. The CDR3 spans 14 residues.

The CDR3 here is CASSSGSLSYEQYF. CDR3 DNA: TGTGCCAGCAGTAGCGGGAGCCTCTCCTACGAGCAGTACTTC. The chain couples TRBV6-5 to TRBJ2-7; 8 bases fit TRBD2. CDR3 length: 14 residues. V shed 5 bases, J shed 0 bases, and the junction held 3 bases outside the gene matches. CDR1 MNHEY and CDR2 SVGAGI come from the germline V gene.